The 27 T cell receptor beta chains presented below share a single source sample, sequenced in a study of T cell changes during pregnancy in multiple sclerosis. Generated by immunoSEQ multiplex PCR, the TCRdb table keeps only in-frame clones and is missing some. In the table there are around 47,000 clones, 90% to 95% of which are singletons. The specimen was CD8+ T cells from peripheral blood mononuclear cells, collected in the first trimester of pregnancy. These receptor sequences come from a female donor with multiple sclerosis, enrolled in a pregnancy study.

The chain couples TRBV4-3 to TRBJ1-2, with D tentatively TRBD1 (6 bases). The V end was cut by 0 bases, the J end by 8 bases, with 13 bases between. The germline gives CDR1 LGHNA, CDR2 YSLEER. The CDR3 has 14 amino acids. CDR3: CASSQDSGEEGYTF. CDR3 DNA: TGCGCCAGCAGCCAAGATTCAGGGGAAGAAGGCTACACCTTC.

This clone was detected once. This chain links TRBV27 with TRBJ1-1, with 8 bases lining up with TRBD1. CDR1 is MNHEY and CDR2 is SMNVEV in the germline V gene (reference sequence). This CDR3 comprises 13 residues. The ends lost 10 bases at V and 4 bases at J; junction bases unmatched: 8. DNA of the CDR3: TGTGCCACCAGGACAGGGCATGGCACTGAAGCTTTCTTT. It yields the protein CATRTGHGTEAFF.

The chain employs TRBV11-2 and TRBJ1-2; tentative D call: TRBD1 (5 bases). V lost 2 bases and J lost 7, with 11 bases in between. CDR1 SGHAT and CDR2 FQNNGV come from the germline V gene. The length of the CDR3 is 13 residues. CDR3: CASSLQTASGYTF. The CDR3 DNA is TGTGCCAGCAGCTTACAGACAGCTTCTGGCTACACCTTC. The full variable domain, its missing parts supplied by reference TRBV11-2 and TRBJ1-2, is EAGVAQSPRYKIIEKRQSVAFWCNPISGHATLYWYQQILGQGPKLLIQFQNNGVVDDSQLPKDRFSAERLKGVDSTLKIQPAKLEDSAVYLCASSLQTASGYTFGSGTRLTVV.

This chain links TRBV16 with TRBJ1-2; D perhaps matches TRBD1 (6 bases). Germline V gene lookup returns CDR1 KGHSY and CDR2 FQNENV. V was shortened by 4 bases and J by 7 bases, with 19 bases between the two germline ends. The CDR3 is 15 amino acids. Written as DNA, the CDR3 is TGTGCCAGCAGCCTAAAAGCCACAGGGCTGGCTGGCTACACCTTC. Translation: CASSLKATGLAGYTF.

The table lists this clone with a count of one. Because it lacks the conserved phenylalanine or tryptophan at the end, this CDR3 is likely a read error. The J gene is TRBJ1-2, the V gene TRBV4-1; D uncertain. Trimming shortened V by 1 base and J by 1 base, and 7 bases separated the two germline ends. In germline, CDR1 is MGHRA, CDR2 YSYEKL. The CDR3 runs to 14 residues. Here the CDR3 DNA reads TGCGCCAGCAGCCAAGGGGAGCTTAACTATGGCTACACCCTC. It codes for CASSQGELNYGYTL.

The chain couples TRBV19 to TRBJ1-2, with 8 positions matching TRBD1. The CDR3 extends over 14 amino acids. Germline V gives CDR1 LNHDA, CDR2 SQIVND (reference sequence). The trim removed 4 bases at V and 3 bases at J, leaving 4 bases unmatched. Here the CDR3 reads CASSTETGDYGYTF. The CDR3 DNA reads TGTGCCAGTAGTACCGAGACAGGGGACTATGGCTACACCTTC.

V gene TRBV15 combines with J gene TRBJ1-1; maybe TRBD1 (5 bases). Trimming removed 1 base from V and 2 bases from J, with 14 bases in between. The CDR3 contains 16 residues. Germline V gives CDR1 LNHNV, CDR2 YYDKDF (reference sequence). In DNA form, the CDR3 reads TGTGCCACCAGCAGAGTCCCGACAGCAGTAAACACTGAAGCTTTCTTT. Its translation: CATSRVPTAVNTEAFF. The full variable domain, completed using reference TRBV15 and TRBJ1-1, is DAMVIQNPRYQVTQFGKPVTLSCSQTLNHNVMYWYQQKSSQAPKLLFHYYDKDFNNEADTPDNFQSRRPNTSFCFLDIRSPGLGDTAMYLCATSRVPTAVNTEAFFGQGTRLTVV.

The genes are TRBV9 and TRBJ2-1; 8 bases are shared with TRBD1. J lost 7 bases, V lost 3 bases, and 12 bases had no gene match. The CDR3 is 16 amino acids. Germline V gene sequence: CDR1 SGDLS, CDR2 YYNGEE. As DNA, the CDR3 is TGTGCCAGCAGCGCAGAATTCGGGACAGGTGTAAATGAGCAGTTCTTC. Protein: CASSAEFGTGVNEQFF.

CDR3: CASSYAGDSGNTIYF. CDR3 nucleotide sequence: TGTGCCAGCAGTTACGCGGGGGACTCTGGAAACACCATATATTTT. The genes are TRBV6-5 and TRBJ1-3, with D possibly matching TRBD1 (5 bases). V was cut by 2 bases and J by 0 bases, with 8 bases left in between. The CDR3 spans 15 residues. From germline, CDR1 is MNHEY and CDR2 SVGAGI.

The V call is TRBV9, the J call TRBJ2-7, with 7 bases matching TRBD1. Germline assignment: CDR1 SGDLS and CDR2 YYNGEE. The trim removed 4 bases at V and 4 bases at J, leaving 8 bases unmatched. The CDR3 contains 14 residues. The CDR3 loop is CASSLRDRPYEQYF. The CDR3, as DNA: TGTGCCAGCAGCCTCCGGGACAGACCTTACGAGCAGTACTTC.

The chain couples TRBV27 to TRBJ2-2, with D maybe TRBD1 (5 bases). Germline CDR1 reads MNHEY; CDR2 reads SMNVEV (reference sequence). V was trimmed by 8 bases and J by 6 bases, leaving 16 bases between them. This CDR3 has 14 residues. CDR3 amino acids: CASGSGLLPGELFF. CDR3 in DNA: TGTGCCAGCGGGTCAGGGTTGTTACCCGGGGAGCTGTTTTTT.

The V call is TRBV9, the J call TRBJ2-3; 7 bases fit TRBD1. After removal of 0 bases from V and 3 bases from J, the junction contained 10 bases not matched to a gene. The CDR3 covers 17 residues. Germline V gene lookup returns CDR1 SGDLS and CDR2 YYNGEE. The CDR3 DNA follows: TGTGCCAGCAGCGTAGGAAGGGGGCAAAGGGGGACAGATACGCAGTATTTT. Protein: CASSVGRGQRGTDTQYF.

V usage is TRBV19 and J usage is TRBJ2-1, with TRBD2 matching 14 bases. The CDR3 length is 15 residues. Germline assignment: CDR1 LNHDA and CDR2 SQIVND (reference sequence). The junction had 6 bases not matched to a gene; V was cut back by 5 bases and J by 9 bases. This chain's CDR3 is CASSQTSGGASEQFF. The CDR3, as DNA: TGTGCCAGTAGTCAGACTAGCGGGGGGGCGAGTGAGCAGTTCTTC.

This chain links TRBV6-5 with TRBJ1-4; D is unclear. V was trimmed by 2 bases and J by 6 bases, leaving 10 bases between them. Per the germline V gene, CDR1 is MNHEY and CDR2 is SVGAGI. The CDR3 has 14 residues. This CDR3 is CASSYTRYHEKLFF. CDR3 DNA: TGTGCCAGCAGTTACACTCGGTATCATGAAAAACTGTTTTTT.

This chain joins TRBV11-2 and TRBJ2-5; possibly TRBD1 for D (5 bases). Trimming left V 6 bases short and J 1 base short, with 12 bases between. Germline V gene lookup returns CDR1 SGHAT and CDR2 FQNNGV. The CDR3 is 14 residues long. Written as DNA, the CDR3 is TGTGCCAGCAGGGCGACAGAGCTCCAAGAGACCCAGTACTTC. Translating it yields CASRATELQETQYF.

CDR3 in DNA: TGTGCCAGCAGTTTATACGGGGATTCAGATACGCAGTATTTT. Translation gives CASSLYGDSDTQYF. The rearrangement joins TRBV27 to TRBJ2-3, with D possibly TRBD2 on 5 matching bases. The V end was cut by 1 base, the J end by 4 bases, with 9 bases between. The length of the CDR3 is 14 residues. Germline V CDR1 and CDR2: MNHEY, SMNVEV (reference sequence).

V is TRBV5-4 and J is TRBJ2-7, with 13 bases fitting TRBD2. CDR3 length: 15 amino acids. In germline, CDR1 is SGHNT, CDR2 YYREEE (reference sequence). The J segment lost 3 bases and the V segment lost 0 bases, leaving 0 bases of the junction unmatched. The CDR3 sequence is CASSLGTSGGYEQYF. In nucleotides, the CDR3 is TGTGCCAGCAGCTTGGGGACTAGCGGGGGCTACGAGCAGTACTTC. The full variable domain, in which reference TRBV5-4 and TRBJ2-7 provide the parts outside the CDR3, is ETGVTQSPTHLIKTRGQQVTLRCSSQSGHNTVSWYQQALGQGPQFIFQYYREEENGRGNFPPRFSGLQFPNYSSELNVNALELDDSALYLCASSLGTSGGYEQYFGPGTRLTVT.

The chain joins TRBV4-2 to TRBJ2-7; D is perhaps TRBD2 (6 bases). CDR1 and CDR2 (germline): LGHNA, YNFKEQ. The CDR3 runs 17 residues. Trimming stripped 0 bases from V and 2 bases from J, with 17 bases between. The CDR3 here is CASSQDPGSGPTYEQYF. DNA of the CDR3: TGTGCCAGCAGCCAAGATCCTGGGAGCGGGCCGACCTACGAGCAGTACTTC.

The chain has TRBV14 and TRBJ1-2; TRBD1 matches at 9 bases. This CDR3 has 15 residues. Germline CDR1 and CDR2: SGHDN and FVKESK. V was clipped by 3 bases and J by 3 bases; unmatched bases: 5. The CDR3 nucleotides are TGTGCCAGCAGCCAGGACAGGGGTGATTACTATGGCTACACCTTC. Its protein is CASSQDRGDYYGYTF.

This sequence joins TRBV2 and TRBJ2-7; D gene unclear. Per the germline V gene, CDR1 is SNHLY and CDR2 is FYNNEI. The V gene lost 5 bases and the J gene lost 1 base, with 9 bases spanning the gap. The length of the CDR3 is 13 residues. The CDR3 region is CASSHPRSYEQYF. In DNA form, the CDR3 reads TGTGCCAGCAGTCACCCTAGGTCCTACGAGCAGTACTTC.

The rearrangement links TRBV29-1 to TRBJ2-7, with 8 bases identical to TRBD2. From germline, CDR1 is SQVTM and CDR2 ANQGSEA. V shed 0 bases and J 0 bases; nucleotides not matched to a gene: 7. The CDR3 loop spans 16 amino acids. CDR3 residues: CSVEELGTSGSYEQYF. The CDR3 region has the DNA TGCAGCGTTGAAGAACTCGGTACTAGCGGCTCCTACGAGCAGTACTTC.

This clone has just one count. V and J are TRBV9 and TRBJ1-2; the D is unclear. Trimming removed 3 bases at V and 1 base at J, with 16 bases between. CDR1 SGDLS and CDR2 YYNGEE come from the germline V gene. This CDR3 has 16 amino acids. CDR3: CASSELVAAGNYGYTF. The CDR3 region has the DNA TGTGCCAGCAGCGAGTTGGTCGCGGCCGGTAACTATGGCTACACCTTC.

The V gene is TRBV7-7, the J gene TRBJ2-2; a possible D gene is TRBD1 (6 bases). V lost 2 bases and J lost 5, with 12 bases in between. This CDR3 has 15 amino acids. In germline, CDR1 is SSHAT, CDR2 FNYEAQ (reference sequence). The CDR3 DNA reads TGTGCCAGCAGCTTAATCCCAGGGGAGACCGGGGAGCTGTTTTTT. Its translation: CASSLIPGETGELFF.

The V and J genes are TRBV4-3 and TRBJ1-2; 11 nucleotides line up with TRBD1. The CDR3 loop spans 15 amino acids. CDR1 is LGHNA and CDR2 is YSLEER in the germline V gene. V trimming: 1 base; J trimming: 8 bases; junction bases outside the gene matches: 6. The CDR3 DNA reads TGCGCCAGCAGCCAAGGGACAGGGGGCTCCCTCGGCTACACCTTC. Translation gives CASSQGTGGSLGYTF.

The chain combines TRBV7-2 with TRBJ2-1; D is unresolved. Trimming pared 2 bases from V and 6 bases from J, leaving 8 bases between. This CDR3 has 13 residues. Per the germline V gene, CDR1 is SGHTA and CDR2 is FQGNSA. The chain's CDR3 is CASSLTVFNEQFF. As DNA, the CDR3 is TGTGCCAGCAGCTTAACGGTATTCAATGAGCAGTTCTTC.

This chain connects TRBV9 to TRBJ2-1, with D perhaps TRBD1 (7 bases). Germline V lookup: CDR1 SGDLS, CDR2 YYNGEE. This CDR3 contains 16 residues. V lost 4 bases, J lost 4 bases, and 18 bases lay in between. DNA of the CDR3: TGTGCCAGCAGCCCCAGGGGGAGGCCAGATTACAATGAGCAGTTCTTC. This codes for CASSPRGRPDYNEQFF.

The chain carries TRBV7-9 and TRBJ2-4, with TRBD1 identical over 8 bases. Germline loops: CDR1 SEHNR, CDR2 FQNEAQ (reference sequence). The trim removed 5 bases at V and 7 bases at J, leaving 16 bases unmatched. There are 17 residues in the CDR3. The CDR3 coding sequence is TGTGCCAGCAGCACTTCACTAGGACAGGGAATGATCAACATTCAGTACTTC. Translating it yields CASSTSLGQGMINIQYF.